These 22 T cell receptor beta chains originate from one sample sequenced in a study of a mutant IDH1 vaccine in newly diagnosed glioma. Libraries were prepared by immunoSEQ multiplex PCR; TCRdb keeps only in-frame clonotypes and omits some of them. The top ten clones hold roughly 4% of a sample with approximately 15,000 clones, just under 97% of them seen once. Sample time point: baseline, week 1 (first vaccination visit). Treatment defined: pre-vaccination baseline after standard-of-care therapy. Sequences were derived from peripheral blood mononuclear cells (PBMCs), sampled from a glioma patient treated with radiotherapy, temozolomide or both. The receptors stem from a woman aged 18 to 35 with glioma. Some clones in this sample may be carry-over from other donors' samples.

The CDR3 loop is CASLLYQSTEAFF. The CDR3 DNA is TGTGCCAGCCTTCTTTACCAGAGCACTGAAGCTTTCTTT. The chain carries TRBV2 and TRBJ1-1; D not resolved. V was pared by 8 bases and J by 4 bases, with 14 bases between. Germline V gives CDR1 SNHLY, CDR2 FYNNEI. The length of the CDR3 is 13 residues.

The gene calls are TRBV19 and TRBJ1-5; D uncertain. Trimming stripped 3 bases from V and 4 bases from J, with 10 bases between. Germline-derived CDR1 and CDR2 are LNHDA and SQIVND (reference sequence). CDR3 length equals 14 residues. The CDR3 DNA reads TGTGCCAGTAGTATGGGAACAGAAAATCAGCCCCAGCATTTT. Its protein product is CASSMGTENQPQHF.

The chain joins TRBV19 to TRBJ2-3, with D unclear. Germline V gives CDR1 LNHDA, CDR2 SQIVND (reference sequence). Deletions cut 7 bases from V and 3 bases from J, with 14 bases between. This CDR3 spans 14 amino acids. This chain's CDR3 is CASTSLGSTDTQYF. The CDR3 DNA sequence: TGTGCCAGTACCTCTCTGGGTTCGACAGATACGCAGTATTTT.

The J gene is TRBJ1-4, the V gene TRBV6-5; D unresolved. Trimming pared 6 bases from V and 5 bases from J, leaving 4 bases between. CDR1 and CDR2 (germline): MNHEY, SVGAGI. The CDR3 is 11 amino acids. CDR3 coding DNA: TGTGCCAGCAGAAGCAATGAAAAACTGTTTTTT. Its protein product is CASRSNEKLFF.

This chain links TRBV2 with TRBJ1-2; 8 bases align to TRBD1. CDR3 length: 13 amino acids. CDR1 is SNHLY and CDR2 is FYNNEI in the germline V gene. Trimming cost V 10 bases and J 2 bases; bases outside gene matches: 6. The chain's CDR3 is CATRGQENYGYTF. The CDR3 DNA follows: TGTGCCACCAGGGGGCAGGAAAACTATGGCTACACCTTC.

The chain combines TRBV27 with TRBJ2-5; D call uncertain. The length of the CDR3 is 12 residues. The germline V and J ends were trimmed by 6 bases and 1 base, with 6 bases remaining between them. Per germline, CDR1 MNHEY and CDR2 SMNVEV (reference sequence). CDR3 loop: CASSHPQETQYF. In DNA form, the CDR3 reads TGTGCCAGCAGCCACCCCCAAGAGACCCAGTACTTC.

CDR3 residues: CASSSSSPEQFF. The CDR3 region has the DNA TGTGCCAGCAGCTCGTCCTCTCCTGAGCAGTTCTTC. The genes are TRBV5-6 and TRBJ2-1, with D unresolved. CDR1 is SGHDT, CDR2 YYEEEE, per germline. Trimming pared 3 bases from V and 9 bases from J, leaving 10 bases between. The CDR3 spans 12 residues. The complete variable domain, with remaining parts taken from reference TRBV5-6 and TRBJ2-1, reads DAGVTQSPTHLIKTRGQQVTLRCSPKSGHDTVSWYQQALGQGPQFIFQYYEEEERQRGNFPDRFSGHQFPNYSSELNVNALLLGDSALYLCASSSSSPEQFFGPGTRLTVL.

V gene TRBV9 combines with J gene TRBJ2-6; TRBD1 agrees at 10 bases. V trimming: 5 bases; J trimming: 0 bases; junction bases outside the gene matches: 14. The CDR3 runs 20 residues. Germline V gene data show CDR1 as SGDLS and CDR2 as YYNGEE. CDR3 coding DNA: TGTGCCAGCAGTCATCCGATCTCCGGGACAGGGGTCTCTGGGGCCAACGTCCTGACTTTC. As protein: CASSHPISGTGVSGANVLTF.

In this sample, this clone turned up once. This rearrangement joins TRBV7-8 to TRBJ1-1, with D possibly being TRBD1 (5 bases). Trimming took off 5 bases at V and 1 base at J, with 14 bases between the two ends. Per the germline V gene, CDR1 is SGHVS and CDR2 is FQNEAQ. The CDR3 has 15 residues. The CDR3 here is CASSRFFDRNTEAFF. The DNA for the CDR3 is TGTGCCAGCAGCCGATTTTTCGACAGGAACACTGAAGCTTTCTTT.

The chain recombines TRBV7-2 with TRBJ1-5, with a weak D call TRBD1 (5 bases). With 0 bases removed from V and 1 base from J, the gap between germline ends came to 10 bases. CDR1 and CDR2 (germline): SGHTA, FQGNSA. This CDR3 comprises 16 residues. DNA of the CDR3: TGTGCCAGCAGCTTAGCGCCTGGGGGGAGCAATCAGCCCCAGCATTTT. This encodes CASSLAPGGSNQPQHF.

The chain carries TRBV10-3 and TRBJ2-7; the match to TRBD1 covers 9 bases. Germline CDR1 reads ENHRY; CDR2 reads SYGVKD. This CDR3 is built from 14 residues. Trimming cost V 8 bases and J 6 bases; bases outside gene matches: 11. CDR3 DNA: TGTGCCATCGGAAAGGGGGACAGGGTCCTCGAGCAGTACTTC. Its protein is CAIGKGDRVLEQYF.

The chain is built from TRBV27 and TRBJ2-3; possibly TRBD1 for D (6 bases). There are 15 residues in the CDR3. The germline V gene has CDR1 MNHEY and CDR2 SMNVEV (reference sequence). Trimming removed 3 bases from V and 0 bases from J, with 10 bases in between. The CDR3 bases are TGTGCCAGCAGTTTTTGGGACACCAGCACAGATACGCAGTATTTT. This translates into CASSFWDTSTDTQYF.

The DNA of the CDR3 is TGTGCCAGCAGCTTAGACCGCCCCCTGGTAGCGGAAGAGACCCAGTACTTC. This gives the protein CASSLDRPLVAEETQYF. The chain recombines TRBV7-2 with TRBJ2-5, with D tentatively TRBD2 (6 bases). The CDR3 consists of 17 residues. Trimming left V 1 base short and J 3 bases short, with 18 bases between. Looked up from germline, CDR1 is SGHTA and CDR2 is FQGNSA. The full variable domain, rest sourced from reference TRBV7-2 and TRBJ2-5, is GAGVSQSPSNKVTEKGKDVELRCDPISGHTALYWYRQSLGQGLEFLIYFQGNSAPDKSGLPSDRFSAERTGGSVSTLTIQRTQQEDSAVYLCASSLDRPLVAEETQYFGPGTRLLVL.

The rearrangement links TRBV7-8 to TRBJ2-5; the D gene is possibly TRBD1 (5 bases). V gave up 0 bases and J gave up 7 bases, with 12 bases separating them. CDR1 is SGHVS and CDR2 is FQNEAQ in the germline V gene. The CDR3 sequence is 14 residues long. The CDR3 loop is CASSLAIGQGTQYF. The CDR3 coding sequence is TGTGCCAGCAGCTTAGCAATCGGGCAGGGGACCCAGTACTTC.

The V call is TRBV6-4, the J call TRBJ1-3; TRBD1 matches 8 bases. With 2 bases clipped from V and 0 bases from J, the junction kept 0 bases outside the gene matches. The CDR3 spans 15 residues. The germline V gene encodes CDR1 MRHNA and CDR2 SNTAGT. The CDR3 nucleotides read TGTGCCAGCAGTGACGGGACAGGCTCTGGAAACACCATATATTTT. Translation gives CASSDGTGSGNTIYF.

The chain carries TRBV19 and TRBJ2-2; maybe TRBD1 (6 bases). The CDR3 totals 14 residues. Trimming left V 5 bases short and J 0 bases short, with 7 bases between. The V gene's germline CDR1 is LNHDA and CDR2 SQIVND (reference sequence). CDR3 DNA sequence: TGTGCCAGTAGTTCAGGGGCGAACACCGGGGAGCTGTTTTTT. This codes for CASSSGANTGELFF. The full variable domain, rest sourced from reference TRBV19 and TRBJ2-2, is DGGITQSPKYLFRKEGQNVTLSCEQNLNHDAMYWYRQDPGQGLRLIYYSQIVNDFQKGDIAEGYSVSREKKESFPLTVTSAQKNPTAFYLCASSSGANTGELFFGEGSRLTVL.

The rearrangement joins TRBV7-9 to TRBJ2-1, with D maybe TRBD1 (6 bases). The germline V gene encodes CDR1 SEHNR and CDR2 FQNEAQ (reference sequence). The CDR3 totals 16 residues. V was clipped by 5 bases and J by 0 bases, with 14 bases between them. As DNA, the CDR3 is TGTGCCAGCAGCCGATCTACAGGGAGCTCCTACAATGAGCAGTTCTTC. It yields the protein CASSRSTGSSYNEQFF.

This sequence joins TRBV5-1 and TRBJ1-4, with no clear D. Trimming pared 4 bases from V and 2 bases from J, leaving 9 bases between. Germline V gene lookup returns CDR1 SGHRS and CDR2 YFSETQ. This CDR3 has 14 amino acids. The CDR3 is CASSQMGTNEKLFF. In DNA, the CDR3 is TGCGCCAGCAGCCAGATGGGGACTAATGAAAAACTGTTTTTT.

The count of this clone is one. This sequence joins TRBV19 and TRBJ1-5; D remains unclear. V was pared by 4 bases and J by 0 bases, with 7 bases between. There are 14 residues in the CDR3. CDR1 LNHDA and CDR2 SQIVND come from the germline V gene (reference sequence). Written as DNA, the CDR3 is TGTGCCAGTAGTAGGTCTAATAGCAATCAGCCCCAGCATTTT. Amino acid sequence: CASSRSNSNQPQHF.

The chain links TRBV9 to TRBJ2-5, with 10 bases fitting TRBD2. In germline, CDR1 is SGDLS, CDR2 YYNGEE. Trimming cost V 0 bases and J 7 bases; bases outside gene matches: 18. The CDR3 has 19 amino acids. The CDR3 loop reads CASSVGALGLAGAEGTQYF. DNA of the CDR3: TGTGCCAGCAGCGTAGGGGCGTTGGGGCTAGCGGGGGCCGAAGGGACCCAGTACTTC. Full variable domain (outside the CDR3, taken from reference TRBV9 and TRBJ2-5): DSGVTQTPKHLITATGQRVTLRCSPRSGDLSVYWYQQSLDQGLQFLIQYYNGEERAKGNILERFSAQQFPDLHSELNLSSLELGDSALYFCASSVGALGLAGAEGTQYFGPGTRLLVL.

This clone was seen once. The rearrangement links TRBV10-3 to TRBJ1-1; D is uncertain. CDR3 length equals 16 residues. CDR1 ENHRY and CDR2 SYGVKD come from the germline V gene. V was trimmed by 3 bases and J by 1 base, leaving 15 bases between them. CDR3: CAISDSVVLRNTEAFF. The CDR3, as DNA: TGTGCCATCAGTGACTCAGTTGTGCTTAGGAACACTGAAGCTTTCTTT.

The V gene is TRBV27, the J gene TRBJ2-1; D is uncertain. The CDR3 is made up of 11 amino acids. Trimming took 7 bases from V and 8 from J, leaving 9 bases between them. Germline V gene data show CDR1 as MNHEY and CDR2 as SMNVEV (reference sequence). This chain's CDR3 is CASILQHEQFF. In DNA form, the CDR3 reads TGTGCCAGCATTCTCCAGCATGAGCAGTTCTTC.